This entry concerns a single TCR beta chain. Assay used: immunoSEQ multiplex PCR; TCRdb lists only in-frame clones, some missing. The sample holds under 400,000 clones, approximately 87% seen once. The data derive from a study of blood T cell repertoires in COVID-19. The CDR3 is 17 residues long. Germline loops: CDR1 DFQATT, CDR2 SNEGSKA (reference sequence). V lost 3 bases and J 2 bases, leaving 20 bases between the germline ends. The specimen was PBMCs or T cells enriched from blood (not recorded which). The rearrangement uses TRBV20-1 and TRBJ1-5, with D perhaps matching TRBD1 (6 bases). The TCR sequence derives from a man aged 35-49 years in a cohort exposed to, infected with or recovered from COVID-19 (not recorded which). CDR3 sequence (DNA): TGCAGTGCTAGTCAGCCAGGGGTCCTCTTAGGCAATCAGCCCCAGCATTTT. Its translation is CSASQPGVLLGNQPQHF.